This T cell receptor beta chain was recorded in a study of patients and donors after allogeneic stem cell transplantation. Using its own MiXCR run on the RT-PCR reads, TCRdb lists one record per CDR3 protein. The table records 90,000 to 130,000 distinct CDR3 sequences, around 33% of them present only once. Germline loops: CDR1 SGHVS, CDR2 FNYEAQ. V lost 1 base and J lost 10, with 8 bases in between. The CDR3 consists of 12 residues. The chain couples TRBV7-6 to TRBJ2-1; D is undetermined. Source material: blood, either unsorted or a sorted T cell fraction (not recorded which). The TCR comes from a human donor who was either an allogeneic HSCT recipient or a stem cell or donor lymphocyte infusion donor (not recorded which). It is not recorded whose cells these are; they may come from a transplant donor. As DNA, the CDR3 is TGTGCCAGCAGCTTAGAGGGTCGCGAGCAGTTCTTC. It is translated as CASSLEGREQFF. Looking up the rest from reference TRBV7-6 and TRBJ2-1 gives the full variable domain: GAGVSQSPRYKVTKRGQDVALRCDPISGHVSLYWYRQALGQGPEFLTYFNYEAQQDKSGLPNDRFSAERPEGSISTLTIQRTEQRDSAMYRCASSLEGREQFFGPGTRLTVL.